This T cell receptor beta chain emerged from a study of vaccination effects on CD4 cells after COVID-19. Data came from immunoSEQ multiplex PCR; TCRdb stores just in-frame clones and leaves some out. The sample has about 72,000 clones; around 81% are singletons. The CDR3 contains 13 residues. Germline-derived CDR1 and CDR2 are SNHLY and FYNNEI. Trimming left V 5 bases short and J 3 bases short, with 10 bases between. Overall study findings and caveats: After vaccination, at late timepoints, clones induced by infection and by vaccine contracted markedly.

Ahead of sequencing, the ViraFEST assay grew antigen-specific CD4+ T cells using viral peptide pools. Subsequent to a culture period of about nine days, CD4+ T cells were isolated. Vaccine administered to participants consisted of two doses of either BNT162b2 or mRNA-1273. As concerns this clone: Its antigen remains unknown.

The chain has TRBV2 and TRBJ2-5; tentatively, D is TRBD1 or TRBD2 (5 bases each). The sequence derives from a human donor who received a COVID-19 vaccine. The sequences come from CD4+ T cells from PBMCs cultured with HCoV-229E spike peptides, collected after COVID-19 vaccination. This CDR3 reads CASSRGPEETQYF. As DNA, the CDR3 is TGTGCCAGCAGTCGGGGACCAGAAGAGACCCAGTACTTC.